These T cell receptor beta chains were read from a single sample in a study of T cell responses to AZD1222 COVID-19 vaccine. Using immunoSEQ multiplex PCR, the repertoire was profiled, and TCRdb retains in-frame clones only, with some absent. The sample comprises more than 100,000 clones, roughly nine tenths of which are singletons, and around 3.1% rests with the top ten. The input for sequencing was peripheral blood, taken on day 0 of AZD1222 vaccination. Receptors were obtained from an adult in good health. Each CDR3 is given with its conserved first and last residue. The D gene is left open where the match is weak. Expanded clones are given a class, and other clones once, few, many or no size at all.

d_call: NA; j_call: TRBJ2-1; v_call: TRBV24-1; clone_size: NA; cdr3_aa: CATSDTLSGNEQFF; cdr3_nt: TGTGCCACCAGTGATACGTTGTCGGGAAATGAGCAGTTCTTC
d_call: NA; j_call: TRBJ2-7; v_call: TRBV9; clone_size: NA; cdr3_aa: CASSVGGGELQRAEQYF; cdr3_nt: TGTGCCAGCAGCGTAGGCGGCGGAGAACTCCAGCGGGCCGAGCAGTACTTC
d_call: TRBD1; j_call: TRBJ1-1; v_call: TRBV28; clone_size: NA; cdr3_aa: CASSLTGATEAFF; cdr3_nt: TGTGCCAGCAGTTTGACAGGGGCCACTGAAGCTTTCTTT
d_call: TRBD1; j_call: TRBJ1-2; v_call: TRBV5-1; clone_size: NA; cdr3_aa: CASSLVQGAGGYTF; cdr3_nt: TGCGCCAGCAGCTTGGTCCAGGGGGCGGGAGGCTACACCTTC
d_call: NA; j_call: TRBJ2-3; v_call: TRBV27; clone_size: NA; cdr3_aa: CASRRKGGTDTQYF; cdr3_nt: TGTGCCAGCAGGAGGAAAGGCGGCACAGATACGCAGTATTTT
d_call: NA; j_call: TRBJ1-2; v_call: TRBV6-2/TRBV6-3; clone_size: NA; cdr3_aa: CASSLTGSHYGYTF; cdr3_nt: TGTGCCAGCAGCCTTACGGGCAGCCACTATGGCTACACCTTC
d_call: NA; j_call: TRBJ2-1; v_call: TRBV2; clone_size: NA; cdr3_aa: CASRAGHDEQFF; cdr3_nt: TGTGCCAGCAGGGCGGGACATGATGAGCAGTTCTTC
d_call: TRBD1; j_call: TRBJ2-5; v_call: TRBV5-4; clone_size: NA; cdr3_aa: CASSYGTGGGEETQYF; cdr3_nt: TGTGCCAGCAGCTACGGGACAGGGGGCGGAGAAGAGACCCAGTACTTC
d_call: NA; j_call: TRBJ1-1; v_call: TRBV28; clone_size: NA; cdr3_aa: CASSFLQGWGTEAFF; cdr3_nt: TGTGCCAGCAGTTTCCTCCAGGGGTGGGGAACTGAAGCTTTCTTT
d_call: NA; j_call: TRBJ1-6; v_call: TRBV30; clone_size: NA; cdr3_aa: CAWSVPLTRIPYSPLHF; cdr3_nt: TGTGCCTGGAGTGTACCCCTAACCAGGATTCCGTATTCACCCCTCCACTTT
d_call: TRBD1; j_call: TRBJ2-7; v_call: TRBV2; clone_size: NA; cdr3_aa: CAGRGQGDEQYF; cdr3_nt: TGTGCCGGACGGGGACAGGGGGACGAGCAGTACTTC
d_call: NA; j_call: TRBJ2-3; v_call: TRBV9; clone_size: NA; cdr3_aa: CASSVRRSLLPTDTQYF; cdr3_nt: TGTGCCAGCAGCGTACGAAGATCCCTACTCCCCACAGATACGCAGTATTTT
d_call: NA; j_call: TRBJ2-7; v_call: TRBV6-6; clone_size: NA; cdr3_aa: CASSPGGDEQYF; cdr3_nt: TGTGCCAGCAGTCCCGGAGGCGACGAGCAGTACTTC
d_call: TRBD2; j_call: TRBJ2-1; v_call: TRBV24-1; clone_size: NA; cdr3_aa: CATSGGTSGTDEQFF; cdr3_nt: TGTGCCACCAGTGGCGGGACTAGCGGGACAGATGAGCAGTTCTTC
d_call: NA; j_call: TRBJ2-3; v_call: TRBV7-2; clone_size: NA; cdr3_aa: CASSLAGPPGTDTQYF; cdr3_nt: TGTGCCAGCAGCTTAGCGGGGCCCCCTGGCACAGATACGCAGTATTTT
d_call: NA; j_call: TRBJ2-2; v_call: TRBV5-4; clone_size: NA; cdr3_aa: CATQDGNTGELFF; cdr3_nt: TGTGCCACCCAGGACGGAAACACCGGGGAGCTGTTTTTT
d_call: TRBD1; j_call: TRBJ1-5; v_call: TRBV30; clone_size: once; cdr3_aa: CAWSVGGSRQPQHF; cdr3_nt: TGTGCCTGGAGTGTAGGGGGCTCCCGACAGCCCCAGCATTTT